Each of the 16 T cell receptor beta chains below was sequenced from the same sample in a study of cytomegalovirus exposure and HLA in healthy donors. Sequencing used immunoSEQ multiplex PCR; TCRdb keeps in-frame clones, though not all of them. This table holds around 300,000 clones, around 86% found once. Specimen: PBMCs. The origin of the receptors is a woman under 30 in good health and CMV-seronegative.

This clone was seen a single time. This chain links TRBV28 with TRBJ2-3; 12 nucleotides match TRBD2. The V and J ends lost 3 bases and 3 bases, in that order; junction bases with no gene match: 7. Germline-derived CDR1 and CDR2 are MDHEN and SYDVKM. The CDR3 is made up of 17 amino acids. CDR3 DNA sequence: TGTGCCAGCAGTTTGGCTAGCGGGGGGGTTTCTACAGATACGCAGTATTTT. This codes for CASSLASGGVSTDTQYF.

The chain joins TRBV5-1 to TRBJ2-7, with D perhaps TRBD2 (6 bases). Germline lookup yields CDR1 SGHRS and CDR2 YFSETQ. The V and J ends lost 0 bases and 0 bases respectively, with 16 bases between them. CDR3 size: 17 residues. CDR3 sequence reads: CASSLVDSGASSYEQYF. The CDR3 DNA follows: TGCGCCAGCAGCTTGGTCGATAGCGGCGCCAGCTCCTACGAGCAGTACTTC.

The chain combines TRBV4-2 with TRBJ2-4, with TRBD1 as a possible D gene (5 bases). V was cut by 1 base and J by 7 bases, with 5 bases left in between. Germline CDR1 LGHNA, CDR2 YNFKEQ. The CDR3 is made up of 12 amino acids. This chain's CDR3 is CASSQGQNIQYF. CDR3 nucleotides: TGTGCCAGCAGCCAAGGACAGAACATTCAGTACTTC.

The chain links TRBV28 to TRBJ1-1; D unclear. Trimming removed 7 bases at V and 5 bases at J, with 11 bases between. The germline gives CDR1 MDHEN, CDR2 SYDVKM. The CDR3 runs 12 residues. The CDR3 loop is CASTATDTEAFF. CDR3 sequence (DNA): TGTGCCAGCACCGCGACTGATACTGAAGCTTTCTTT.

J is TRBJ2-3 and V is TRBV7-6; D gene ambiguous. Germline-derived CDR1 and CDR2 are SGHVS and FNYEAQ. The CDR3 has 12 residues. V shed 5 bases and J shed 4 bases, with 7 bases lying between them. CDR3: CASSPPADTQYF. The DNA for the CDR3 is TGTGCCAGCAGCCCTCCAGCAGATACGCAGTATTTT. The full variable domain, in which reference TRBV7-6 and TRBJ2-3 provide the parts outside the CDR3, is GAGVSQSPRYKVTKRGQDVALRCDPISGHVSLYWYRQALGQGPEFLTYFNYEAQQDKSGLPNDRFSAERPEGSISTLTIQRTEQRDSAMYRCASSPPADTQYFGPGTRLTVL.

The gene calls are TRBV4-3 and TRBJ2-1; D is possibly TRBD2 (6 bases). Trimming left V 3 bases short and J 4 bases short, with 16 bases between. The CDR3 contains 16 residues. The V gene's germline CDR1 is LGHNA and CDR2 YSLEER. CDR3 amino acids: CASSHVRGRLYNEQFF. CDR3 nucleotides: TGCGCCAGCAGCCATGTGCGGGGAAGATTATACAATGAGCAGTTCTTC.

The V and J genes are TRBV25-1 and TRBJ2-2; D is possibly TRBD1 (5 bases). Germline V gene lookup returns CDR1 MGHDK and CDR2 SYGVNS. The CDR3 length is 15 residues. V was pared by 1 base and J by 8 bases, with 14 bases between. This CDR3 is CASSESGQLWGELFF. The CDR3 DNA sequence: TGTGCCAGCAGTGAATCTGGACAATTATGGGGGGAGCTGTTTTTT. The whole variable domain, filled in from reference TRBV25-1 and TRBJ2-2, reads EADIYQTPRYLVIGTGKKITLECSQTMGHDKMYWYQQDPGMELHLIHYSYGVNSTEKGDLSSESTVSRIRTEHFPLTLESARPSHTSQYLCASSESGQLWGELFFGEGSRLTVL.

V and J are TRBV5-4 and TRBJ2-7; tentative D call: TRBD1 (6 bases). Germline CDR1 reads SGHNT; CDR2 reads YYREEE (reference sequence). There are 14 residues in the CDR3. Trimming removed 3 bases at V and 5 bases at J, with 15 bases between. CDR3 coding DNA: TGTGCCAGCAGCTCGCAGGGGATGGGGGACGAGCAGTACTTC. It codes for CASSSQGMGDEQYF.

This sequence joins TRBV5-1 and TRBJ2-1; 7 bases align to TRBD2. V dropped 0 bases and J dropped 5; count of bases not matched to a gene: 8. The CDR3 sequence is 16 residues long. Germline CDR1 reads SGHRS; CDR2 reads YFSETQ. The CDR3 is CASSLVVSGSNNEQFF. In DNA, the CDR3 is TGCGCCAGCAGCTTGGTGGTTAGCGGGTCTAACAATGAGCAGTTCTTC.

The rearrangement joins TRBV4-1 to TRBJ1-5, with 12 bases that match TRBD1. J lost 7 bases, V lost 0 bases, and 13 bases had no gene match. Germline V lookup: CDR1 MGHRA, CDR2 YSYEKL. The CDR3 is 19 amino acids. For the CDR3, the DNA is TGCGCCAGCAGCCAAGAACCGGGACAGGGGGCTACCACGGCACAGCCCCAGCATTTT. Translated: CASSQEPGQGATTAQPQHF.

CDR3: CAISESSLQETQYF. CDR3 nucleotide sequence: TGTGCCATCAGTGAGTCATCCCTCCAAGAGACCCAGTACTTC. This rearrangement joins TRBV10-3 to TRBJ2-5; D unresolved. The CDR3 has 14 amino acids. CDR1 is ENHRY, CDR2 SYGVKD, per germline. Trimming left V 0 bases short and J 1 base short, with 6 bases between.

This clone appeared a single time. The chain carries TRBV7-2 and TRBJ2-1; perhaps TRBD2 as D (6 bases). The CDR3 is made up of 16 amino acids. Germline V gives CDR1 SGHTA, CDR2 FQGNSA. Trimming left V 1 base short and J 3 bases short, with 13 bases between. The CDR3 spells CASSLGGGLGYNEQFF. The CDR3, as DNA: TGTGCCAGCAGCTTAGGAGGAGGGCTTGGCTACAATGAGCAGTTCTTC.

This chain uses TRBV6-5 with TRBJ1-2; 8 bases fit TRBD1. CDR3 length: 14 amino acids. The trim removed 0 bases at V and 6 bases at J, leaving 3 bases unmatched. Germline lookup yields CDR1 MNHEY and CDR2 SVGAGI. The CDR3: CASSYSDRVDGYTF. For the CDR3, the DNA is TGTGCCAGCAGTTACTCGGACAGGGTAGATGGCTACACCTTC.

The chain combines TRBV5-4 with TRBJ2-5; a weak D match, TRBD2 (6 bases). The CDR3 is made up of 14 amino acids. The V and J ends lost 4 bases and 3 bases respectively, with 13 bases between them. Germline-derived CDR1 and CDR2 are SGHNT and YYREEE (reference sequence). This chain's CDR3 is CASSVTGVEETQYF. CDR3 coding DNA: TGTGCCAGCAGCGTGACGGGAGTGGAAGAGACCCAGTACTTC.

The chain combines TRBV4-3 with TRBJ2-2, with no clear D. Germline V lookup: CDR1 LGHNA, CDR2 YSLEER. CDR3 length: 14 amino acids. Trimming cost V 0 bases and J 4 bases, with 6 bases left between them. Here the CDR3 DNA reads TGCGCCAGCAGCCAAGACAGGTTCACCGGGGAGCTGTTTTTT. Translation gives CASSQDRFTGELFF.

The V call is TRBV27, the J call TRBJ2-1; 9 nucleotides agree with TRBD2. Germline CDR1 reads MNHEY; CDR2 reads SMNVEV (reference sequence). Trimming cost V 8 bases and J 7 bases; bases outside gene matches: 12. CDR3 length: 15 amino acids. The CDR3 sequence: CASGTLAGIRNEQFF. The CDR3 nucleotides read TGTGCCAGCGGGACGCTAGCGGGGATTCGTAATGAGCAGTTCTTC.